This TCR beta chain was observed in a study of blood T cell repertoires in COVID-19. Turning to the study itself: Samples taken during acute and convalescent COVID-19 were collected in the United States, Italy and Spain.

Authors' data handling: Estimation of nucleated cell counts was performed using reference gene primer amplification. Sequenced by immunoSEQ multiplex PCR; TCRdb stores in-frame clones only, minus some. The DNA gave D and trimming, while V, J and clone size come from that table. The sample contains a few hundred thousand clones, 86% of which appear only once. The sequenced sample consisted of peripheral blood. This sequence was found in a man under 40 who had recovered from COVID-19.

The DNA of the CDR3 is TGTGCCAGTAGAACCGAGGAGGGGATACGGGAAAAACTGTTTTTT. This translates into CASRTEEGIREKLFF. The rearrangement uses TRBV19 and TRBJ1-4, with TRBD1 as a possible D gene (5 bases). This CDR3 has 15 residues. Trimming stripped 6 bases from V and 8 bases from J, with 19 bases between. Germline loops: CDR1 LNHDA, CDR2 SQIVND (reference sequence).